A selection of T cell receptor beta chains follows, all from one sample in a study of blood T cell repertoires in COVID-19. Produced via immunoSEQ multiplex PCR; TCRdb's table is partial and in-frame only. Found here are roughly 250,000 clones, 90% of them singletons; the top ten hold 0.85% to 0.95%. Material: PBMCs or T cells enriched from blood (not recorded which). Receptors were obtained from a man between 45 and 60 years old who had been exposed to COVID-19. The CDR3 runs from the conserved cysteine through the conserved F or W. Fields, in order: D gene, V gene, clone size, J gene, CDR3 DNA, CDR3 protein. D genes are given only for firm matches. Clone size, where shown, is once, few, many, or a class for clones that have expanded.

d_call: TRBD2
v_call: TRBV3-1/TRBV3-2
clone_size: .
j_call: TRBJ2-3
cdr3_nt: TGTGCCAGCAGCCGCGGGACTAGCGGGAGTGATACGCAGTATTTT
cdr3_aa: CASSRGTSGSDTQYF

d_call: .
v_call: TRBV28
clone_size: .
j_call: TRBJ1-1
cdr3_nt: TGTGCCAGCAGTTATCCCCCGGGGTTGAACACTGAAGCTTTCTTT
cdr3_aa: CASSYPPGLNTEAFF

d_call: TRBD2
v_call: TRBV5-1
clone_size: .
j_call: TRBJ2-3
cdr3_nt: TGCGCCAGCAGCTTGGCCACTAGCGGGAGGGCCGGGGGAACAGATACGCAGTATTTT
cdr3_aa: CASSLATSGRAGGTDTQYF

d_call: TRBD1
v_call: TRBV4-1
clone_size: .
j_call: TRBJ1-4
cdr3_nt: TGCGCCAGCAGCCAGCAGGGGGCTAATGAAAAACTGTTTTTT
cdr3_aa: CASSQQGANEKLFF

d_call: TRBD1
v_call: TRBV7-2
clone_size: once
j_call: TRBJ1-2
cdr3_nt: TGTGCCAGCAGCGCCCACACAGGGGGCTATGGCTACACCTTC
cdr3_aa: CASSAHTGGYGYTF

d_call: TRBD1
v_call: TRBV7-9
clone_size: .
j_call: TRBJ1-2
cdr3_nt: TGTGCCAGCAGCTTAGTGGACAGGGGACCTTATGGCTACACCTTC
cdr3_aa: CASSLVDRGPYGYTF

d_call: TRBD1
v_call: TRBV5-1
clone_size: .
j_call: TRBJ1-1
cdr3_nt: TGCGCCAGCAGTTCCGCAGGGGGCGAGGCACTCGAAGCTTTCTTT
cdr3_aa: CASSSAGGEALEAFF

d_call: TRBD1
v_call: TRBV7-3
clone_size: .
j_call: TRBJ1-2
cdr3_nt: TGTGCCAGCAGCTTAAGTCACAGGGGGCCGTGGACAAGGGGTTATGGCTACACCTTC
cdr3_aa: CASSLSHRGPWTRGYGYTF

d_call: .
v_call: TRBV10-3
clone_size: .
j_call: TRBJ1-5
cdr3_nt: TGTGCCATCAGGGTAGATATGGATCAGCCCCAGCATTTT
cdr3_aa: CAIRVDMDQPQHF

d_call: TRBD1
v_call: TRBV29-1
clone_size: .
j_call: TRBJ2-1
cdr3_nt: TGCAGCGTTGTGAGTTGGACAGGGGGCGACCCCAAGTCTCCCCGATACAGTGGTGAGCAGTTCTTC
cdr3_aa: CSVVSWTGGDPKSPRYSGEQFF

d_call: TRBD1
v_call: TRBV5-5
clone_size: .
j_call: TRBJ1-6
cdr3_nt: TGTGCCAGCAGCTTGGAACAGGGGGACGGAAATTCACCCCTCCACTTT
cdr3_aa: CASSLEQGDGNSPLHF

d_call: TRBD1
v_call: TRBV15
clone_size: .
j_call: TRBJ1-2
cdr3_nt: TGTGCCACCAGCGAGGGACAGGGTTTGAACTACACCTTC
cdr3_aa: CATSEGQGLNYTF

d_call: TRBD1
v_call: TRBV2
clone_size: .
j_call: TRBJ1-3
cdr3_nt: TGTGCCAGCAGTGAAACAGGGGCTGGAAACACCATATATTTT
cdr3_aa: CASSETGAGNTIYF

d_call: .
v_call: TRBV29-1
clone_size: .
j_call: TRBJ2-1
cdr3_nt: TGCAGCGTTGAAGGGGGACAAGGCCAAAGGGATGAGCAGTTCTTC
cdr3_aa: CSVEGGQGQRDEQFF

d_call: TRBD2
v_call: TRBV29-1
clone_size: .
j_call: TRBJ2-7
cdr3_nt: TGCAGTATAGGATTCGGGGGGTCCTCCTACGAGCAGTACTTC
cdr3_aa: CSIGFGGSSYEQYF

d_call: TRBD2
v_call: TRBV24-1
clone_size: .
j_call: TRBJ2-1
cdr3_nt: TGTGCCACCAGTGACCCGCGTCGGGGGGGAAATAATGAGCAGTTCTTC
cdr3_aa: CATSDPRRGGNNEQFF

d_call: TRBD2
v_call: TRBV7-2
clone_size: .
j_call: TRBJ2-1
cdr3_nt: TGTGCCAGCAGCTTAATAGCGGGGACCTCCTACAATGAGCAGTTCTTC
cdr3_aa: CASSLIAGTSYNEQFF

d_call: TRBD1
v_call: TRBV6-4
clone_size: .
j_call: TRBJ1-3
cdr3_nt: TGTGCCAGCAGTGACTACGGACAGGCTGCATTACCGAGCTCTGGAAACACCATATATTTT
cdr3_aa: CASSDYGQAALPSSGNTIYF

d_call: TRBD1
v_call: TRBV9
clone_size: .
j_call: TRBJ1-1
cdr3_nt: TGTGCCAGCAGCTCCGAGGGGACAGGGAACACTGAAGCTTTCTTT
cdr3_aa: CASSSEGTGNTEAFF

d_call: TRBD1
v_call: TRBV2
clone_size: .
j_call: TRBJ1-5
cdr3_nt: TGTGCCAGCAGGTTCAGGACAGGGAGCAATCAGCCCCAGCATTTT
cdr3_aa: CASRFRTGSNQPQHF

d_call: TRBD1
v_call: TRBV5-6
clone_size: .
j_call: TRBJ1-2
cdr3_nt: TGTGCCAGCAGCTTAACAGTCAACAGGGGGGACTATGGCTACACCTTC
cdr3_aa: CASSLTVNRGDYGYTF

d_call: TRBD1
v_call: TRBV7-9
clone_size: .
j_call: TRBJ1-2
cdr3_nt: TGTGCCAGCAGCGGACAGGGGGGATTTTATAGTGGCTACACCTTC
cdr3_aa: CASSGQGGFYSGYTF

d_call: .
v_call: TRBV5-1
clone_size: .
j_call: TRBJ1-2
cdr3_nt: TGCGCCAGCAGCTACGAGAGCTATGGCTACACCTTC
cdr3_aa: CASSYESYGYTF

d_call: .
v_call: TRBV28
clone_size: .
j_call: TRBJ1-2
cdr3_nt: TGTGCCAGCAGTCCAGTTAACTATGGCTACACCTTC
cdr3_aa: CASSPVNYGYTF

d_call: TRBD1
v_call: TRBV30
clone_size: .
j_call: TRBJ1-3
cdr3_nt: TGTGCCTGGGACAGGGGGTCCATCTCTGGAAACACCATATATTTT
cdr3_aa: CAWDRGSISGNTIYF

d_call: .
v_call: TRBV18
clone_size: .
j_call: TRBJ2-2
cdr3_nt: TGTGCCAGCTCACCCCTTCTCACCGGGGAGCTGTTTTTT
cdr3_aa: CASSPLLTGELFF

d_call: TRBD2
v_call: TRBV2
clone_size: .
j_call: TRBJ2-5
cdr3_nt: TGTGCCAGCAGGCCCGGGACTAGCAGAGAGACCCAGTACTTC
cdr3_aa: CASRPGTSRETQYF

d_call: .
v_call: TRBV11-2
clone_size: .
j_call: TRBJ1-1
cdr3_nt: TGTGCCAGCAGCTTACTGACGGGAGAAGCTTTCTTT
cdr3_aa: CASSLLTGEAFF

d_call: .
v_call: TRBV18
clone_size: .
j_call: TRBJ2-2
cdr3_nt: TGTGCCAGCTACCTGAACCAGGGATCCGGGGAGCTGTTTTTT
cdr3_aa: CASYLNQGSGELFF

d_call: .
v_call: TRBV5-4
clone_size: .
j_call: TRBJ2-7
cdr3_nt: TGTGCCAGCAGCTTGGGTGGTGCTACGCCCCAGGGCGAGCAGTACTTC
cdr3_aa: CASSLGGATPQGEQYF